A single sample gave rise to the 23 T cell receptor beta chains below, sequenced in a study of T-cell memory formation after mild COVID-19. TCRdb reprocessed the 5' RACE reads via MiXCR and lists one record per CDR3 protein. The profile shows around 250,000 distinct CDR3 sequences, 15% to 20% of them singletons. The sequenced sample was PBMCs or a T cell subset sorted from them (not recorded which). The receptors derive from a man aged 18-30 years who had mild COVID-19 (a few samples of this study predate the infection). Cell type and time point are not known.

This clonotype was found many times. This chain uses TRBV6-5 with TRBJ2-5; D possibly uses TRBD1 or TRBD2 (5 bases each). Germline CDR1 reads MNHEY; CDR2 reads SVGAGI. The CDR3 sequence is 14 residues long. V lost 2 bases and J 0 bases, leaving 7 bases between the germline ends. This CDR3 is CASSYEGYQETQYF. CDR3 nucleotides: TGTGCCAGCAGTTACGAGGGGTACCAAGAGACCCAGTACTTC.

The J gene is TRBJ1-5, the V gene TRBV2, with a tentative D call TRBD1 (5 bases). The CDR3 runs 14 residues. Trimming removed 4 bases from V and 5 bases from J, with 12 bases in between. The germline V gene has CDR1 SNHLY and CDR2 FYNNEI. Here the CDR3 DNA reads TGTGCCAGCAGTGCGTTAACAGGTCATCAGCCCCAGCATTTT. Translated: CASSALTGHQPQHF.

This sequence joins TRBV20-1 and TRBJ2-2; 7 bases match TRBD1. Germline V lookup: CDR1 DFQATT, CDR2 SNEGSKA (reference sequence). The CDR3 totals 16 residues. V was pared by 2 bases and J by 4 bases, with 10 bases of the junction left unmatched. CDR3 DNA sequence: TGCAGTGCTAGAAGGCGAGAGACAGGGTTCACCGGGGAGCTGTTTTTT. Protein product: CSARRRETGFTGELFF.

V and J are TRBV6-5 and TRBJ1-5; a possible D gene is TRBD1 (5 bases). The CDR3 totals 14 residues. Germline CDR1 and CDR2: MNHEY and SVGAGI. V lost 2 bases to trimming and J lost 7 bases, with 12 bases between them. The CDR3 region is CASSYVAGGQPQHF. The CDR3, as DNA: TGTGCCAGCAGTTACGTCGCGGGGGGACAGCCCCAGCATTTT.

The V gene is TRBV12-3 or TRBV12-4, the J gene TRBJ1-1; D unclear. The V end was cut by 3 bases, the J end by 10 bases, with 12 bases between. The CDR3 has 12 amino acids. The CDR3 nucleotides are TGTGCCAGCAGTTTTGGGAAGGTCGCAGCTTTCTTT. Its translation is CASSFGKVAAFF.

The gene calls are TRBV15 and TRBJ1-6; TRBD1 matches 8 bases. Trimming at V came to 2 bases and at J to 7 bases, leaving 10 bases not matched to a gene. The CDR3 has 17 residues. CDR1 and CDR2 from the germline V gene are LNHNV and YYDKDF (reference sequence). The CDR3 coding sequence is TGTGCCACCAGCAGACCTCCGTCGGGACAGGCCAATTCACCCCTCCACTTT. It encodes CATSRPPSGQANSPLHF.

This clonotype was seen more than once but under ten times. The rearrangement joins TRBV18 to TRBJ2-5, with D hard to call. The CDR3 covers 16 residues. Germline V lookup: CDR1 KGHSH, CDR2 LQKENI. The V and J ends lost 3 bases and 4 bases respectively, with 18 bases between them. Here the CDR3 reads CASSPTLEVQRETQYF. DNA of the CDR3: TGTGCCAGCTCACCTACCTTAGAGGTCCAAAGAGAGACCCAGTACTTC.

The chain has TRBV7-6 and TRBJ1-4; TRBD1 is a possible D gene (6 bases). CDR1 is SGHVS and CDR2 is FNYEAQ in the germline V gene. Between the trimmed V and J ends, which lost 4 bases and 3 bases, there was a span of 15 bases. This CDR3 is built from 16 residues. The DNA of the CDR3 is TGTGCCAGCAGCTCCCCCGGAGGGGGTGCTAATGAAAAACTGTTTTTT. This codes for CASSSPGGGANEKLFF.

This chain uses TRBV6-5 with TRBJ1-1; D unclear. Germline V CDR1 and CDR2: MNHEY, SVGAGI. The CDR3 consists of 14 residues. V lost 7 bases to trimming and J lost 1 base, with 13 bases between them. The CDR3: CASTLFMGNTEAFF. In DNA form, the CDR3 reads TGTGCCAGCACCCTGTTCATGGGGAACACTGAAGCTTTCTTT.

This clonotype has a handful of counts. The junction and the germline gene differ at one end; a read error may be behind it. The CDR3 coding sequence is TGTGCCAGCAGCCGGAAGGAGGGTCGGGTTATCTTC. Its translation is CASSRKEGRVIF. This chain links TRBV7-9 with TRBJ2-1; weak D call: TRBD2 (6 bases). Germline CDR1 reads SEHNR; CDR2 reads FQNEAQ (reference sequence). The CDR3 is 12 amino acids.

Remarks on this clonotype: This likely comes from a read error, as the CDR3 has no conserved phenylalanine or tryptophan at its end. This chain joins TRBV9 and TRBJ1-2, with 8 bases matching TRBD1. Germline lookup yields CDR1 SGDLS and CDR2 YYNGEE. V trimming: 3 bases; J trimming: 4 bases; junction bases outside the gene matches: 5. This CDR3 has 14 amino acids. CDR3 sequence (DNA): TGTGCCAGCAGCGCGGGACAGGTTATCTATGGCTACACCTTA. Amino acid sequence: CASSAGQVIYGYTL.

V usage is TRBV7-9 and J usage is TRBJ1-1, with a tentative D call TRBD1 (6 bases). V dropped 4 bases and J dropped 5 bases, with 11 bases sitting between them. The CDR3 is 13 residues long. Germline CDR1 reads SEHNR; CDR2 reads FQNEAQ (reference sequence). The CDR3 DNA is TGTGCCAGCAGCTGGTTAGGGGGGACTGAAGCTTTCTTT. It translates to CASSWLGGTEAFF.

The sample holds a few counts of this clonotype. This CDR3 reads CASSLDGSYTEAFF. In DNA form, the CDR3 reads TGTGCCAGCAGCCTGGACGGTTCATACACTGAAGCTTTCTTT. The chain joins TRBV12-3 or TRBV12-4 to TRBJ1-1, with D uncertain. The V end was cut by 6 bases, the J end by 3 bases, with 14 bases between. The length of the CDR3 is 14 residues.

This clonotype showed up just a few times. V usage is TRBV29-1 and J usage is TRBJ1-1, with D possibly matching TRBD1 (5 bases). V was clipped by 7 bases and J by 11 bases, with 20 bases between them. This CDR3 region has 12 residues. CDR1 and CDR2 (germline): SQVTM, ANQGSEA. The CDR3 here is CSARAREGTAFF. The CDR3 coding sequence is TGCAGCGCCCGGGCCAGAGAGGGGACGGCTTTCTTT.

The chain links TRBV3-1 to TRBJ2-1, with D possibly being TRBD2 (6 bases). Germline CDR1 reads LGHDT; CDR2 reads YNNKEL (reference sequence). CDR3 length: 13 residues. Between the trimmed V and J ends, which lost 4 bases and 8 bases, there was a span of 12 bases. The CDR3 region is CASSLTSIHEQFF. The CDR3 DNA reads TGTGCCAGCAGCCTGACTAGTATCCATGAGCAGTTCTTC.

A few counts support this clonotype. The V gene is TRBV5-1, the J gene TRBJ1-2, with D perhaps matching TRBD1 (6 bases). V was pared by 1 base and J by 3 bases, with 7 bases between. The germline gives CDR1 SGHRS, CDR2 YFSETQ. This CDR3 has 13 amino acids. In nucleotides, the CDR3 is TGCGCCAGCAGCTTGTACAGGGACTATGGCTACACCTTC. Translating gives CASSLYRDYGYTF.

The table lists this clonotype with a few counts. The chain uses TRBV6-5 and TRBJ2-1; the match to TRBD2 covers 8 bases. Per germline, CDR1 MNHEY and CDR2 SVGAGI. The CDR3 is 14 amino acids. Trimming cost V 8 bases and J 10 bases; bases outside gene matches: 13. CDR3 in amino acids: CASRGPGGLDEQFF. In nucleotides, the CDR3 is TGTGCCAGCCGAGGTCCGGGGGGGCTTGACGAGCAGTTCTTC.

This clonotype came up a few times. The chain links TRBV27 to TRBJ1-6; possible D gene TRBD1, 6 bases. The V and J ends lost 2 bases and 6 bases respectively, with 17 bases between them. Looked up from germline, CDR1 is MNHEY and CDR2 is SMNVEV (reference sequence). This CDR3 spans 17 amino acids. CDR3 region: CASSLERSGVGNSPLHF. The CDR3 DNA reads TGTGCCAGCAGTTTAGAACGGTCAGGGGTTGGTAATTCACCCCTCCACTTT.

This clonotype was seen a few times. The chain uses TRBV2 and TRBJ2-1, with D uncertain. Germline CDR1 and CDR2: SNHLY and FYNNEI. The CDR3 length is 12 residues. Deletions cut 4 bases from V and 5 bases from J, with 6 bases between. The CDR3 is CASSGWDNEQFF. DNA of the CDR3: TGTGCCAGCAGTGGTTGGGACAATGAGCAGTTCTTC. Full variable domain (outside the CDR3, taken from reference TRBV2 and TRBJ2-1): EPEVTQTPSHQVTQMGQEVILRCVPISNHLYFYWYRQILGQKVEFLVSFYNNEISEKSEIFDDQFSVERPDGSNFTLKIRSTKLEDSAMYFCASSGWDNEQFFGPGTRLTVL.

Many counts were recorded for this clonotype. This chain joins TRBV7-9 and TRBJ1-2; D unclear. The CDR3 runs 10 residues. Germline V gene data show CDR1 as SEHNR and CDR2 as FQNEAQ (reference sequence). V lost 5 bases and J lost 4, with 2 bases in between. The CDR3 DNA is TGTGCCAGCAGCGGCTATGGCTACACCTTC. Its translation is CASSGYGYTF.

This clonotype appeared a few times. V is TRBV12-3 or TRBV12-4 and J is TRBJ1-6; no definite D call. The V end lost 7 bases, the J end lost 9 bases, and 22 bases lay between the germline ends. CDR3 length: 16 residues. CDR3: CASTGFVGKGGSPLHF. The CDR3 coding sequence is TGTGCCAGCACTGGGTTTGTGGGGAAGGGAGGTTCACCCCTCCACTTT.

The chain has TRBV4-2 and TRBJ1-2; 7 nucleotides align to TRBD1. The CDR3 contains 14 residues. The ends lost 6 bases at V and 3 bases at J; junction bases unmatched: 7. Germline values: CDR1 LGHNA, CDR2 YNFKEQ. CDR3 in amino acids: CASSPQGQDYGYTF. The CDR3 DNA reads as TGTGCCAGCAGTCCTCAAGGACAGGACTATGGCTACACCTTC.

This chain's CDR3 is CASRTTGEPYNSPLHF. CDR3 bases: TGTGCCAGCAGGACGACAGGGGAGCCGTATAATTCACCCCTCCACTTT. This chain uses TRBV28 with TRBJ1-6; 8 bases align to TRBD1. The V gene end was trimmed by 6 bases and the J gene end by 4 bases; junction bases not matched to a gene: 8. Germline loops: CDR1 MDHEN, CDR2 SYDVKM. This CDR3 has 16 amino acids.